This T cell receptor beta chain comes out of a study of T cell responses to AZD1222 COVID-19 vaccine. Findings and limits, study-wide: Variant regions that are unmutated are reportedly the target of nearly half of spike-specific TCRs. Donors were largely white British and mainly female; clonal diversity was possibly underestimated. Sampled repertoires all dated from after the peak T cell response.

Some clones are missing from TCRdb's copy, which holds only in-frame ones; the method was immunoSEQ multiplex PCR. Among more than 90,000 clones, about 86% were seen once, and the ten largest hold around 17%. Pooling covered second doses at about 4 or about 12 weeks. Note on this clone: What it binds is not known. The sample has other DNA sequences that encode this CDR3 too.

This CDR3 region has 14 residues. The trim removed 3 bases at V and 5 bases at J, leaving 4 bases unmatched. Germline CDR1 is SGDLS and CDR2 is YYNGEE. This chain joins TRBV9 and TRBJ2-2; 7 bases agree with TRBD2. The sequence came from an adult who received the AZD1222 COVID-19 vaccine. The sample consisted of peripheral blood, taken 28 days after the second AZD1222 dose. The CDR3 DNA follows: TGTGCCAGCAGCGAGCGGGGAGATACCGGGGAGCTGTTTTTT. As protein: CASSERGDTGELFF.